This T cell receptor beta chain is from a study of CD8+CD57+ T cells in acquired aplastic anemia. Study background: Sorted cells (CD4+ and CD8+) yielded DNA amounts that averaged approximately 2.9 ug.

Many counts were recorded for this clonotype. Its antigen is unknown. The sequenced patients had an expansion of CD8+CD57+ cells seen by flow cytometry. Every patient was diagnosed with severe acquired aplastic anemia. Both TCR beta VDJ combination and CDR3 sequence profiling were carried out. Genomic DNA was the template for this profiling. TCRdb re-called the reads through MiXCR, storing one row per CDR3 protein. The repertoire holds under 350,000 distinct CDR3 sequences, with about 50% as singletons. The germline CDR1 and CDR2 sequences are SGHTA and FQGTGA. The CDR3 is 17 amino acids. Trimming cost V 5 bases and J 9 bases, with 29 bases left between them. General observations from the study: Any difference that existed in CD8+ Simpson's diversity between patients and controls was not significant. Nearly 30 was the count of CD8+ CDR3 sequences that patients shared with controls.

The specimen sequenced was sorted CD4+, CD8+, or CD8+CD57+ T cells (not recorded which) from PBMCs. This TCR was sampled from a human donor with aplastic anemia. The chain recombines TRBV7-3 with TRBJ2-7; D possibly uses TRBD1 or TRBD2 (5 bases each). The CDR3 DNA follows: TGTGCCAGCAGCGAAACTGATTCCGGGACGCCGCTCTTCGCGCAGTACTTC. Its translation is CASSETDSGTPLFAQYF.